This T cell receptor (beta chain) was sequenced during a study of blood T cell repertoires in COVID-19. This clone was recorded only once. Germline-derived CDR1 and CDR2 are LNHDA and SQIVND (reference sequence). The CDR3 is 15 amino acids. Trimming left V 3 bases short and J 7 bases short, with 13 bases between. The table came from immunoSEQ multiplex PCR; TCRdb's copy has only in-frame clones and leaves some out. This table has over 200,000 clones, 70% to 90% appearing once. The sequenced material came from peripheral blood. The chain carries TRBV19 and TRBJ1-6; D is possibly TRBD1 (5 bases). This receptor was taken from a woman between 25 and 40 years old who had recovered from COVID-19. The DNA of the CDR3 is TGTGCCAGTAGTATCGGGACCGGGAGGAATTCACCCCTCCACTTT. It yields the protein CASSIGTGRNSPLHF.